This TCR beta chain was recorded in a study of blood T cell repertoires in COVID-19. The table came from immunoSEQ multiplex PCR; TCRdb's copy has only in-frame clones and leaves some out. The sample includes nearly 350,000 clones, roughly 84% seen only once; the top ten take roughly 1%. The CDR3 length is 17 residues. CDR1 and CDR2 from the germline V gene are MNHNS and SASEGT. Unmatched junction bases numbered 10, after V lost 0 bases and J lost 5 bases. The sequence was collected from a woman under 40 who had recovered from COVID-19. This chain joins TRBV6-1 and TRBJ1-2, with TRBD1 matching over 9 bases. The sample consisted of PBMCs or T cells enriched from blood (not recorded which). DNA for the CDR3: TGTGCCAGCAGTGAAGCGCCGGGGGGGACAGGGCCTTATGGCTACACCTTC. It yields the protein CASSEAPGGTGPYGYTF.